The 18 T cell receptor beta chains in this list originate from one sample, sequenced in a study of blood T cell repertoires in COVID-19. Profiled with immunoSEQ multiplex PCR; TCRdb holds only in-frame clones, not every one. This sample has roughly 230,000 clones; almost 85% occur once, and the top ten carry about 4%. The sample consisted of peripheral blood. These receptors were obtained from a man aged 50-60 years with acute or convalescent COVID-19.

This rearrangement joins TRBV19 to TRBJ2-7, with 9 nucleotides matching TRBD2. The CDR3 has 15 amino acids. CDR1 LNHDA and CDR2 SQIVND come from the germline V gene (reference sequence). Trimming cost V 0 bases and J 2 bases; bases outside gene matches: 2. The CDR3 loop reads CASSIDLAGTYEQYF. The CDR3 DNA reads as TGTGCCAGTAGTATAGATCTAGCGGGAACCTACGAGCAGTACTTC.

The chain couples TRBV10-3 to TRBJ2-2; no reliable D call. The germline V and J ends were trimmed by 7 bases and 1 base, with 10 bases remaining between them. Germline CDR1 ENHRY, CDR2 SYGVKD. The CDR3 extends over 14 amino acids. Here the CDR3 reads CAITSGRNTGELFF. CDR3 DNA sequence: TGTGCCATCACCTCAGGTCGGAACACCGGGGAGCTGTTTTTT.

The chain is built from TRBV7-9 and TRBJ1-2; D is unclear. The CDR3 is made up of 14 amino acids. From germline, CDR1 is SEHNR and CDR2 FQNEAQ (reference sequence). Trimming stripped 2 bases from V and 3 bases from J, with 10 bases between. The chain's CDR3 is CASSLIPTYYGYTF. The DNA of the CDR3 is TGTGCCAGCAGCTTAATCCCCACTTACTATGGCTACACCTTC.

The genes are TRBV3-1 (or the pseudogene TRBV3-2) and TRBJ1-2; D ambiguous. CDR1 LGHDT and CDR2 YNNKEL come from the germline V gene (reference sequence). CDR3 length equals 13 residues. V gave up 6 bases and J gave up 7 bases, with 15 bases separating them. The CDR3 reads CASSPTIRGGYTF. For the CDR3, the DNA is TGTGCCAGCAGTCCGACGATAAGAGGTGGCTACACCTTC.

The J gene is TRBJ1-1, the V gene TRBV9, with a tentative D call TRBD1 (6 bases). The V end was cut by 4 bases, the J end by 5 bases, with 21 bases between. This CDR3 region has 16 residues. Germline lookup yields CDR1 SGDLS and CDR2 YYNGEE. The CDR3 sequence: CASSPRMGQGKTEAFF. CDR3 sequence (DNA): TGTGCCAGCAGCCCTCGGATGGGGCAGGGGAAAACTGAAGCTTTCTTT.

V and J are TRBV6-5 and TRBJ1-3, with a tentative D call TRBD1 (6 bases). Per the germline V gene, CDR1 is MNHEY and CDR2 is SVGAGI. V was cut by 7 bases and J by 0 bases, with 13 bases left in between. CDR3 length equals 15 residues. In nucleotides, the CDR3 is TGTGCCAGCACCCCCCCAGGGGACTCTGGAAACACCATATATTTT. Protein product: CASTPPGDSGNTIYF.

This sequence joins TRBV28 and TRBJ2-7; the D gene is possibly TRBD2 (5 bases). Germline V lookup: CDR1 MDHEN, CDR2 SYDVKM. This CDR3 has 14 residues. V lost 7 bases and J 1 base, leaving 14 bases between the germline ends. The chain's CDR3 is CASILGGSSYEQYF. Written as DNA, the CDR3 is TGTGCCAGCATTCTCGGCGGGTCTTCCTACGAGCAGTACTTC.

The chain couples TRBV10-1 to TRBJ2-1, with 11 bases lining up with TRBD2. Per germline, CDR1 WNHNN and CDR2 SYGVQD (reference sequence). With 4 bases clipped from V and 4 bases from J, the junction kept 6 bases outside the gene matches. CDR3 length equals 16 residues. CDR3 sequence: CASSAGTSGIYNEQFF. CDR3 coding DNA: TGCGCCAGCAGTGCCGGGACTAGCGGAATTTACAATGAGCAGTTCTTC.

CDR3 DNA sequence: TGTGCCAGCGACCGGGCCGGGACAGGGGTTCAGCCCCAGCATTTT. Its protein is CASDRAGTGVQPQHF. The V gene is TRBV6-5, the J gene TRBJ1-5; 10 nucleotides align to TRBD1. The V segment lost 8 bases and the J segment 6 bases; nucleotides outside the gene matches: 10. The germline V gene encodes CDR1 MNHEY and CDR2 SVGAGI. The CDR3 totals 15 residues.

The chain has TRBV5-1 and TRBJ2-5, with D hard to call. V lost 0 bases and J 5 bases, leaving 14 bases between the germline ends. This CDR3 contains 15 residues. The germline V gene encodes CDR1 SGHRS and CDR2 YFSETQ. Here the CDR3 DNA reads TGCGCCAGCAGCTTGGGGCATAGGATGGGCGAGACCCAGTACTTC. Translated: CASSLGHRMGETQYF.

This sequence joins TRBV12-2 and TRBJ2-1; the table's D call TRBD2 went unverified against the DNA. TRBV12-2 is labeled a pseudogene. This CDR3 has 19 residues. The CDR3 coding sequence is TGTGCAAGTCGCTCCAGGGACCTAGCGGGGGGCGCTACCTACAATGAGCAGTTCTTC. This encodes CASRSRDLAGGATYNEQFF.

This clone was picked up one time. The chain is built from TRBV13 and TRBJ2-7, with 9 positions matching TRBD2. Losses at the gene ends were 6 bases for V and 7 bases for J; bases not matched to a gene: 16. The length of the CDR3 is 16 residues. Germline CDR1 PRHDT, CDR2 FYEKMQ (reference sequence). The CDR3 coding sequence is TGTGCCAGCAGTCTGAGCGGGGGGCCGGTGACGAGGGAGCAGTACTTC. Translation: CASSLSGGPVTREQYF.

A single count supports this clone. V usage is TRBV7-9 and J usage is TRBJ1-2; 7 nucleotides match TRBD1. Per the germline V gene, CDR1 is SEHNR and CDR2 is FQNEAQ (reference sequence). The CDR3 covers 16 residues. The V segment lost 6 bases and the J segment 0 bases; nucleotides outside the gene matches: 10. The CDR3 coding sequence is TGTGCCAGCAGGACAATAGGGACAGACGCTAACTATGGCTACACCTTC. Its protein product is CASRTIGTDANYGYTF.

The CDR3 region has the DNA TGTGCCAGCAGTGATCTTAGAGCTCGCGAGCAGTACTTC. This gives the protein CASSDLRAREQYF. V usage is TRBV2 and J usage is TRBJ2-7; D is unresolved. The V gene lost 3 bases and the J gene lost 6 bases, with 12 bases spanning the gap. Germline V gene sequence: CDR1 SNHLY, CDR2 FYNNEI. The CDR3 totals 13 residues. Looking up the rest from reference TRBV2 and TRBJ2-7 gives the full variable domain: EPEVTQTPSHQVTQMGQEVILRCVPISNHLYFYWYRQILGQKVEFLVSFYNNEISEKSEIFDDQFSVERPDGSNFTLKIRSTKLEDSAMYFCASSDLRAREQYFGPGTRLTVT.

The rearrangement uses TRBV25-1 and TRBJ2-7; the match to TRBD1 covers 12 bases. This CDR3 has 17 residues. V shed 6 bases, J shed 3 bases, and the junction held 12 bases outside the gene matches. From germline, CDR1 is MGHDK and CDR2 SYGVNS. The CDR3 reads CASSPGTGGNEGYEQYF. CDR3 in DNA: TGTGCCAGCAGCCCCGGGACAGGGGGCAACGAGGGCTACGAGCAGTACTTC.

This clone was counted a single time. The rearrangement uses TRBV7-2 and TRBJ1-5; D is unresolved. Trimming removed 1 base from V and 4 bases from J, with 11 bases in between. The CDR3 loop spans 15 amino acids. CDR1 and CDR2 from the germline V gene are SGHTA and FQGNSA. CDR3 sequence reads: CASSLGRPGNQPQHF. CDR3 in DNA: TGTGCCAGCAGCTTAGGAAGGCCGGGAAATCAGCCCCAGCATTTT.

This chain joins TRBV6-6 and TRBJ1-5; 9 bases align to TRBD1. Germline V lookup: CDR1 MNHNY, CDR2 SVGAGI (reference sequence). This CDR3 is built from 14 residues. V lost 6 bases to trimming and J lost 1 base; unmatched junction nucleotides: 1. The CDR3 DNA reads TGTGCCAGCAGCGGACAGGGGAGCAATCAGCCCCAGCATTTT. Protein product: CASSGQGSNQPQHF.

The CDR3 region is CASSILRGGVNTEAFF. The CDR3 nucleotides read TGTGCCAGTAGTATACTCAGGGGTGGGGTAAACACTGAAGCTTTCTTT. The chain recombines TRBV19 with TRBJ1-1, with D tentatively TRBD1 (6 bases). Trimming stripped 2 bases from V and 2 bases from J, with 15 bases between. The CDR3 length is 16 residues. Germline CDR1 and CDR2: LNHDA and SQIVND (reference sequence).